The 4 T cell receptor beta chains in this list originate from one sample, sequenced in a study of T cell changes during pregnancy in multiple sclerosis. Only in-frame clones appear in the TCRdb table, and some are missing; sequencing was by immunoSEQ multiplex PCR. The sample carries fewer than 40,000 clones, around nine tenths recorded once. The sequences come from CD8+ T cells from peripheral blood mononuclear cells, collected in the first trimester of pregnancy. Every receptor here comes from a female donor with multiple sclerosis, enrolled in a pregnancy study.

The V gene is TRBV6-5, the J gene TRBJ1-5; D gene unclear. V gave up 6 bases and J gave up 0 bases, with 12 bases separating them. The CDR3 has 15 residues. The germline CDR1 and CDR2 sequences are MNHEY and SVGAGI. CDR3 sequence: CASRVTQYSNQPQHF. CDR3 nucleotides: TGTGCCAGCAGGGTGACACAGTATAGCAATCAGCCCCAGCATTTT.

The rearrangement joins TRBV6-1 to TRBJ1-5; D might be TRBD1 (5 bases). The V end lost 4 bases, the J end lost 3 bases, and 10 bases lay between the germline ends. The CDR3 runs to 14 residues. The V gene's germline CDR1 is MNHNS and CDR2 SASEGT. The CDR3 nucleotides are TGTGCCAGCAGTGGGGAGGGGCTCAATCAGCCCCAGCATTTT. Amino acids: CASSGEGLNQPQHF.

The V and J genes are TRBV6-5 and TRBJ1-4, with D possibly matching TRBD1 (6 bases). V lost 8 bases, J lost 1 base, and 8 bases lay in between. Germline CDR1 and CDR2: MNHEY and SVGAGI. The CDR3 is 13 residues long. The CDR3 protein is CASGQRTNEKLFF. CDR3 coding DNA: TGTGCCAGCGGACAGCGAACTAATGAAAAACTGTTTTTT.

The genes are TRBV20-1 and TRBJ1-1; tentatively, D is TRBD1 (5 bases). The CDR3 extends over 10 amino acids. CDR1 and CDR2 from the germline V gene are DFQATT and SNEGSKA (reference sequence). The V and J ends lost 6 bases and 10 bases respectively, with 12 bases between them. In nucleotides, the CDR3 is TGCAGTGCCCCAGGGTTTCGAGCTTTCTTT. This sequence encodes CSAPGFRAFF.